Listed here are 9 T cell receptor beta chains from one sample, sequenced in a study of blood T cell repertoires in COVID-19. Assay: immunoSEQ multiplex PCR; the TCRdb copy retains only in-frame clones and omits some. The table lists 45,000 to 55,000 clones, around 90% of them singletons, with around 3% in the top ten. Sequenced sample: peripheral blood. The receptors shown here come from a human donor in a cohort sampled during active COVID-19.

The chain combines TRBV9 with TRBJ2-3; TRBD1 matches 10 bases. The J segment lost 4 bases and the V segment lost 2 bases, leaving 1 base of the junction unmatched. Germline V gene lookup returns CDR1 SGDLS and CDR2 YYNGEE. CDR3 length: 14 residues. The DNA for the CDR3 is TGTGCCAGCAGCGTCGGGACAGGGGCAGATACGCAGTATTTT. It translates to CASSVGTGADTQYF.

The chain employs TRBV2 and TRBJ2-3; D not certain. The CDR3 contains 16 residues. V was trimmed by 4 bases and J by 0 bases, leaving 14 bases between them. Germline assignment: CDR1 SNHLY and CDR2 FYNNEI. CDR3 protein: CASSAAAVSSTDTQYF. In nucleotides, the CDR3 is TGTGCCAGCAGTGCCGCGGCGGTCTCTAGCACAGATACGCAGTATTTT.

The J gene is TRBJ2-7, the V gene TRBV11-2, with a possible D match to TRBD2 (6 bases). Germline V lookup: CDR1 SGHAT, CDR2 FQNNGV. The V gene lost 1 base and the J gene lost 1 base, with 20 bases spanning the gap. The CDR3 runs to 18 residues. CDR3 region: CASSLAHGPGSGSYEQYF. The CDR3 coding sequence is TGTGCCAGCAGCTTAGCCCATGGCCCCGGGAGTGGTTCCTACGAGCAGTACTTC.

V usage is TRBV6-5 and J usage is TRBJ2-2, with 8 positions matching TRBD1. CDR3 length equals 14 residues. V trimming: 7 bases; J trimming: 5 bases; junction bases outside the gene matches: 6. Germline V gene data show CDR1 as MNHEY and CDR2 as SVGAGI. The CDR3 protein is CASNVQGGTGELFF. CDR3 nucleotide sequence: TGTGCCAGCAATGTACAGGGGGGAACCGGGGAGCTGTTTTTT.

Written as DNA, the CDR3 is TGTGCCAGCAGCTTAGCAGGACAGGGACGAAATGAAAAACTGTTTTTT. This encodes CASSLAGQGRNEKLFF. This chain connects TRBV7-9 to TRBJ1-4; TRBD1 matches at 8 bases. In germline, CDR1 is SEHNR, CDR2 FQNEAQ (reference sequence). Trimming removed 0 bases from V and 5 bases from J; junction bases left unmatched: 5. The CDR3 covers 16 residues. The full variable domain, rest sourced from reference TRBV7-9 and TRBJ1-4, is DTGVSQNPRHKITKRGQNVTFRCDPISEHNRLYWYRQTLGQGPEFLTYFQNEAQLEKSRLLSDRFSAERPKGSFSTLEIQRTEQGDSAMYLCASSLAGQGRNEKLFFGSGTQLSVL.

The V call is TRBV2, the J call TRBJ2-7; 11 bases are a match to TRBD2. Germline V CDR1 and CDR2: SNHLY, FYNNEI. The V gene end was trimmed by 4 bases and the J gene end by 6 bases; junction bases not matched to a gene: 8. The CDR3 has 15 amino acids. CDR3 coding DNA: TGTGCCAGCAGTGTTGGTAGCGGGAGGGCCGTCGAGCAGTACTTC. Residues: CASSVGSGRAVEQYF.

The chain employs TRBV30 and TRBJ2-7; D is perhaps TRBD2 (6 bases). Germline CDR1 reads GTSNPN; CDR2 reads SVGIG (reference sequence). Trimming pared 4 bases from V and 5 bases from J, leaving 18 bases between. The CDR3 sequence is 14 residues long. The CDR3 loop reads CAWTPGRFLDEQYF. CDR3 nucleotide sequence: TGTGCCTGGACCCCGGGGAGGTTCCTGGACGAGCAGTACTTC.

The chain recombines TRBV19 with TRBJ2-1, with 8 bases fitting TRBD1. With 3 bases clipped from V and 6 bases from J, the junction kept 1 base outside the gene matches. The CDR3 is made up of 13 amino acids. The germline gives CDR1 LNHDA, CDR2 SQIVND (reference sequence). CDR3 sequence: CASSIQGANEQFF. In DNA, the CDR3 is TGTGCCAGTAGTATTCAGGGGGCCAATGAGCAGTTCTTC.

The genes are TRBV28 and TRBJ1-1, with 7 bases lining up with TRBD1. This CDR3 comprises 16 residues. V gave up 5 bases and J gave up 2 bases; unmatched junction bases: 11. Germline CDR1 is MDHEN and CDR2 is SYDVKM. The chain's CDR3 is CASSPPGGGGNTEAFF. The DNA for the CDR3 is TGTGCCAGCAGTCCGCCCGGAGGGGGCGGAAACACTGAAGCTTTCTTT.